Each of the 2 T cell receptor beta chains below was sequenced from the same sample in a study of blood T cells in healthy people across ages. The authors ran a second PCR of roughly 6 to 12 cycles using a sample-barcoded 5' primer and a J-beta primer mix. MiXCR, run by TCRdb on the 5' RACE reads, gives a single entry per CDR3 protein. This table holds some 550,000 distinct CDR3 sequences, less than 60% found once. What was sequenced was blood. All receptors derive from a man at least 80 years old in good health.

V is TRBV18 and J is TRBJ2-7; TRBD2 matches 8 bases. This CDR3 comprises 16 residues. Looked up from germline, CDR1 is KGHSH and CDR2 is LQKENI. V trimming: 3 bases; J trimming: 2 bases; junction bases outside the gene matches: 9. The CDR3 sequence is CASSPLTSGDPYEQYF. As DNA, the CDR3 is TGTGCCAGCTCACCTCTCACTAGCGGTGATCCCTACGAGCAGTACTTC.

The rearrangement links TRBV7-3 to TRBJ2-1, with 12 bases identical to TRBD2. V was clipped by 1 base and J by 10 bases; unmatched bases: 11. The CDR3 extends over 17 amino acids. The germline V gene has CDR1 SGHTA and CDR2 FQGTGA. The CDR3 DNA is TGTGCCAGCAGCTTAATGGGACTAGCGGGTGGGGCCCAGGAGCAGTTCTTC. Amino acid sequence: CASSLMGLAGGAQEQFF.